This TCR beta chain was profiled in a study of T cells in Graves' hyperthyroidism and ophthalmopathy. Amplification targeted TCR beta CDR3 regions from RNA transcripts. The study used the HTBI primer set for a first-round RT-PCR of the TCR CDR3. MiXCR was run by TCRdb on the multiplex PCR reads, yielding one entry per CDR3 protein. This repertoire shows around 600,000 distinct CDR3 sequences, more than 14% found once; its top ten account for under 15%. The study, taken as a whole, reports: The model forecast ophthalmopathy, anticipating it by a median approximately 6.2 months before onset.

The V gene's germline CDR1 is MNHEY and CDR2 SVGEGT. This CDR3 contains 13 residues. V lost 10 bases and J 1 base, leaving 13 bases between the germline ends. Ophthalmopathy patients showed a Clinical Activity Score of at least 3, NOSPECS grade of at least 4 and duration under 3 months. For this clonotype: Its matching antigen is unknown.

The gene calls are TRBV6-2 or TRBV6-3 and TRBJ2-5; perhaps TRBD2 as D (6 bases). The sequencing sample was made of blood. This TCR was sampled from a woman aged 50 to 60 with Graves' ophthalmopathy. The CDR3 spells CATPAGLQETQYF. The CDR3 region has the DNA TGTGCCACCCCGGCGGGACTCCAAGAGACCCAGTACTTC.